This TCR beta chain was retrieved from a study of shared T cell receptors in the human thymus. Germline CDR1 MRHNA, CDR2 SNTAGT. The CDR3 consists of 16 residues. Trimming took 5 bases from V and 2 from J; bases not matched to a gene: 11. Profiled with immunoSEQ multiplex PCR; TCRdb holds only in-frame clones, not every one. The sample holds around 730,000 clones, 80% to 90% seen once. The same data also went into a second study, on human thymus T cells. This second study notes: The people who donated were healthy Finnish babies having corrective surgery for congenital heart defects. Thymus was obtained from resections taken during corrective heart surgery.

The chain is built from TRBV6-4 and TRBJ1-2; the match to TRBD1 covers 7 bases. The sequence came from a girl less than two years old with a congenital heart defect. Sample: thymocytes. For the CDR3, the DNA is TGTGCCAGCAGTCCAGGACAGGACTTGAAGAACTATGGCTACACCTTC. This codes for CASSPGQDLKNYGYTF.